This passage covers 14 T cell receptor beta chains from one sample sequenced in a study of somatic mutations in cytotoxic T cells in rheumatoid arthritis. The protocol was immunoSEQ multiplex PCR, while the TCRdb copy is restricted to in-frame clones and leaves out a portion. This sample has roughly 14,000 clones, with roughly 74% found just once. The sequencing input was CD8+ T cells sorted from blood. The receptors stem from an adult with rheumatoid arthritis.

The rearrangement joins TRBV28 to TRBJ2-5; 11 nucleotides match TRBD2. The length of the CDR3 is 13 residues. V lost 9 bases, J lost 2 bases, and 2 bases stayed unmatched. The V gene's germline CDR1 is MDHEN and CDR2 SYDVKM. The CDR3 loop is CASTSGGQETQYF. In DNA, the CDR3 is TGTGCCAGTACTAGCGGGGGTCAAGAGACCCAGTACTTC.

The chain recombines TRBV7-3 with TRBJ2-1; perhaps TRBD2 as D (5 bases). This CDR3 is 14 amino acids long. The germline V and J ends were trimmed by 7 bases and 6 bases, with 16 bases remaining between them. Germline CDR1 SGHTA, CDR2 FQGTGA. The CDR3 DNA reads TGTGCCAGCACTTCGACTGTGCGGGTCAATGAGCAGTTCTTC. This translates into CASTSTVRVNEQFF.

This clone was counted once. The chain recombines TRBV27 with TRBJ2-3; tentative D call: TRBD2 (5 bases). V lost 2 bases to trimming and J lost 9 bases, with 12 bases between them. In germline, CDR1 is MNHEY, CDR2 SMNVEV (reference sequence). The CDR3 is 13 amino acids. In nucleotides, the CDR3 is TGTGCCAGCAGTTTAGAGGCCCGCGGGACGCAGTATTTT. Translated, it gives CASSLEARGTQYF.

The genes are TRBV11-3 and TRBJ2-7; D gene uncertain. CDR3 size: 13 residues. Germline V gives CDR1 SGHNT, CDR2 YENEEA. The germline V and J ends were trimmed by 0 bases and 4 bases, with 7 bases remaining between them. CDR3 residues: CASSLDSHYEQYF. The DNA for the CDR3 is TGTGCCAGCAGCTTAGATTCACATTACGAGCAGTACTTC.

This sequence joins TRBV7-3 and TRBJ2-1, with D possibly being TRBD1 (6 bases). Germline CDR1 reads SGHTA; CDR2 reads FQGTGA. V was clipped by 4 bases and J by 4 bases, with 20 bases between them. The CDR3 runs 17 residues. CDR3 loop: CASSSMGAADLYNEQFF. As DNA, the CDR3 is TGTGCCAGCAGCTCGATGGGGGCGGCAGACCTATACAATGAGCAGTTCTTC.

This chain uses TRBV2 with TRBJ1-5; D might be TRBD1 (5 bases). In germline, CDR1 is SNHLY, CDR2 FYNNEI. The V gene lost 4 bases and the J gene lost 4 bases, with 14 bases spanning the gap. CDR3 size: 15 residues. In DNA, the CDR3 is TGTGCCAGCAGTGCTTCTTTAGAGGGGAATCAGCCCCAGCATTTT. Encoded protein: CASSASLEGNQPQHF.

CDR3 region: CASSIAHLGGPGTDTQYF. CDR3 DNA sequence: TGTGCCAGTAGTATCGCCCACCTCGGCGGACCAGGCACAGATACGCAGTATTTT. V usage is TRBV19 and J usage is TRBJ2-3; D ambiguous. Germline CDR1 is LNHDA and CDR2 is SQIVND (reference sequence). The CDR3 is 18 amino acids. Trimming removed 3 bases at V and 1 base at J, with 20 bases between.

The chain has TRBV21-1 and TRBJ2-4. TRBV21-1 is recorded as a pseudogene. This CDR3 comprises 14 residues. In nucleotides, the CDR3 is TGTGCCAGCAGTTCCGAGGGGTTCAAAAACATTCAGTACTTC. Protein sequence: CASSSEGFKNIQYF.

This chain connects TRBV7-2 to TRBJ2-7, with 8 nucleotides matching TRBD2. Germline V gene lookup returns CDR1 SGHTA and CDR2 FQGNSA. The V and J ends lost 5 bases and 3 bases, in that order; junction bases with no gene match: 9. The CDR3 has 15 amino acids. The CDR3 sequence: CASSAYLAGGYEQYF. The CDR3 bases are TGTGCCAGCAGCGCGTACCTGGCGGGAGGCTACGAGCAGTACTTC.

This clone has just one count. This rearrangement joins TRBV7-3 to TRBJ1-2, with D possibly being TRBD1 (5 bases). Germline V gene data show CDR1 as SGHTA and CDR2 as FQGTGA. The CDR3 contains 15 residues. Trimming stripped 8 bases from V and 3 bases from J, with 19 bases between. CDR3 sequence: CASGSGVGFHYGYTF. In DNA form, the CDR3 reads TGTGCCAGCGGTTCGGGGGTCGGATTCCACTATGGCTACACCTTC.

The rearrangement joins TRBV28 to TRBJ2-7; 12 nucleotides line up with TRBD2. Germline lookup yields CDR1 MDHEN and CDR2 SYDVKM. V lost 4 bases, J lost 2 bases, and 3 bases stayed unmatched. CDR3 length equals 15 residues. Here the CDR3 DNA reads TGTGCCAGCAGTTCAAGACTAGCGGGAGCCTACGAGCAGTACTTC. Amino acids: CASSSRLAGAYEQYF. Using reference TRBV28 and TRBJ2-7 for the parts outside the CDR3, the full variable domain is DVKVTQSSRYLVKRTGEKVFLECVQDMDHENMFWYRQDPGLGLRLIYFSYDVKMKEKGDIPEGYSVSREKKERFSLILESASTNQTSMYLCASSSRLAGAYEQYFGPGTRLTVT.

J is TRBJ2-7 and V is TRBV19; either TRBD1 or TRBD2 may fit D (6 bases each). The ends were cut back, 4 bases at V and 5 bases at J, with 9 bases in the middle. Per the germline V gene, CDR1 is LNHDA and CDR2 is SQIVND (reference sequence). The CDR3 extends over 12 amino acids. CDR3 loop: CASSSRGDEQYF. CDR3 bases: TGTGCCAGTAGTAGTAGGGGGGACGAGCAGTACTTC.

The chain is built from TRBV27 and TRBJ1-2, with TRBD1 identical over 7 bases. Trimming removed 5 bases from V and 6 bases from J; junction bases left unmatched: 3. The germline gives CDR1 MNHEY, CDR2 SMNVEV (reference sequence). This CDR3 region has 12 residues. This CDR3 reads CASSPTGHGYTF. The CDR3 DNA reads as TGTGCCAGCAGTCCGACAGGGCATGGCTACACCTTC.

CDR3 loop: CASSSWTARNTEAFF. Written as DNA, the CDR3 is TGTGCCAGCAGCTCCTGGACAGCTAGGAACACTGAAGCTTTCTTT. The chain employs TRBV7-9 and TRBJ1-1; a possible D gene is TRBD1 (6 bases). CDR1 SEHNR and CDR2 FQNEAQ come from the germline V gene (reference sequence). CDR3 size: 15 residues. The V and J ends lost 4 bases and 1 base respectively, with 13 bases between them.